The source of this TCR beta chain is a study of cytotoxic CD8 clonotypes in ibrutinib-treated CLL. There are 15 residues in the CDR3. V shed 0 bases and J shed 5 bases, with 14 bases lying between them. Looked up from germline, CDR1 is SGHRS and CDR2 is YFSETQ. Only in-frame clones appear in the TCRdb table, and some are missing; sequencing was by immunoSEQ multiplex PCR. This sample has about 200,000 clones, with roughly three quarters found just once. The sequence was obtained from a human donor with chronic lymphocytic leukemia. This specimen consisted of PBMCs, obtained after 12 months of ibrutinib treatment. The chain carries TRBV5-1 and TRBJ1-1; possibly TRBD1 for D (5 bases). CDR3 region: CASSLGLGGGTEAFF. The CDR3 coding sequence is TGCGCCAGCAGCTTGGGTTTGGGGGGAGGGACTGAAGCTTTCTTT.